Shown below are 2 T cell receptor beta chains from a single sample sequenced in a study of OX40 agonist ivuxolimab in advanced cancers. Using immunoSEQ multiplex PCR, the repertoire was profiled, and TCRdb retains in-frame clones only, with some absent. The table lists 75,000 to 95,000 clones, 92% of them singletons, with around 0.5% in the top ten. Specimen: CD4+ or CD8+ T cells sorted from blood, collected in a trial of the OX40 agonist ivuxolimab. These receptors all stem from an adult with an advanced solid tumor such as melanoma, head and neck, liver or kidney cancer.

V gene TRBV9 combines with J gene TRBJ1-3, with D hard to call. The CDR3 sequence is 14 residues long. CDR1 is SGDLS, CDR2 YYNGEE, per germline. The DNA for the CDR3 is TGTGGATCGGGGAGGTCCCACTCTGGAAACACCATATATTTT. Encoded protein: CGSGRSHSGNTIYF.

The J gene is TRBJ2-1, the V gene TRBV30; the D is unclear. The CDR3 is 11 amino acids. V gave up 0 bases and J gave up 8 bases, with 5 bases separating them. The germline V gene encodes CDR1 GTSNPN and CDR2 SVGIG (reference sequence). CDR3 loop: CAWSVKYEQFF. The CDR3 DNA reads TGTGCCTGGAGTGTAAAGTATGAGCAGTTCTTC.